The 31 T cell receptor beta chains given below trace back to one sample, sequenced in a study of blood T cell repertoires in COVID-19. Sequencing used immunoSEQ multiplex PCR; TCRdb keeps in-frame clones, though not all of them. The data show about 480,000 clones, approximately 87% seen once. Sequenced: PBMCs or T cells enriched from blood (not recorded which). The receptors were sampled from a woman between 40 and 50 years old who had recovered from COVID-19.

V is TRBV7-9 and J is TRBJ1-2; 7 bases map to TRBD1. V lost 5 bases, J lost 7 bases, and 13 bases stayed unmatched. The CDR3 runs 15 residues. The V gene's germline CDR1 is SEHNR and CDR2 FQNEAQ (reference sequence). CDR3 residues: CASSTGQLAQRGYTF. CDR3 coding DNA: TGTGCCAGCAGCACGGGACAGTTAGCCCAGCGTGGCTACACCTTC.

The chain carries TRBV19 and TRBJ1-5, with TRBD1 as a possible D gene (6 bases). The CDR3 totals 16 residues. V was trimmed by 3 bases and J by 6 bases, leaving 18 bases between them. Looked up from germline, CDR1 is LNHDA and CDR2 is SQIVND (reference sequence). The CDR3 spells CASSIRLGARGQPQHF. The CDR3 DNA reads as TGTGCCAGTAGTATTAGGTTGGGGGCTCGCGGTCAGCCCCAGCATTTT. Based on the CDR3 plus reference TRBV19 and TRBJ1-5, the full variable domain is DGGITQSPKYLFRKEGQNVTLSCEQNLNHDAMYWYRQDPGQGLRLIYYSQIVNDFQKGDIAEGYSVSREKKESFPLTVTSAQKNPTAFYLCASSIRLGARGQPQHFGDGTRLSIL.

The rearrangement joins TRBV11-2 to TRBJ1-6, with D perhaps matching TRBD1 (5 bases). The CDR3 extends over 15 amino acids. V was clipped by 5 bases and J by 9 bases, with 17 bases between them. Germline V CDR1 and CDR2: SGHAT, FQNNGV. The CDR3 sequence is CASSAQPRQSSPLHF. CDR3 sequence (DNA): TGTGCCAGCAGCGCCCAACCCCGACAGTCTTCACCCCTCCACTTT.

The DNA of the CDR3 is TGTGCCAGCAGCTTAAGCCCAATCAGGACAGGCCATCAGCCCCAGCATTTT. It specifies CASSLSPIRTGHQPQHF. The chain employs TRBV7-6 and TRBJ1-5, with 7 bases lining up with TRBD1. CDR1 is SGHVS and CDR2 is FNYEAQ in the germline V gene. V shed 2 bases, J shed 5 bases, and the junction held 12 bases outside the gene matches. There are 17 residues in the CDR3.

This chain connects TRBV19 to TRBJ1-2, with D unresolved. CDR3 length: 14 amino acids. Between the trimmed V and J ends, which lost 3 bases and 4 bases, there was a span of 12 bases. CDR1 LNHDA and CDR2 SQIVND come from the germline V gene (reference sequence). The CDR3 region has the DNA TGTGCCAGTAGTATGAGGGCGCTAGGCTATGGCTACACCTTC. Its translation is CASSMRALGYGYTF.

The chain combines TRBV29-1 with TRBJ1-2; the D gene is possibly TRBD1 (5 bases). Trimming stripped 2 bases from V and 0 bases from J, with 7 bases between. Germline V gene lookup returns CDR1 SQVTM and CDR2 ANQGSEA. The CDR3 is made up of 13 amino acids. The DNA of the CDR3 is TGCAGCGTTGAAACAGGTCCTAACTATGGCTACACCTTC. Its translation is CSVETGPNYGYTF.

The chain couples TRBV3-1 (or the pseudogene TRBV3-2) to TRBJ2-2; 8 bases map to TRBD2. The CDR3 has 15 residues. The germline gives CDR1 LGHDT, CDR2 YNNKEL (reference sequence). With V trimmed by 4 bases and J by 8 bases, 9 bases remained unmatched. This chain's CDR3 is CASSRLAGGNGELFF. The DNA of the CDR3 is TGTGCCAGCAGCCGGCTGGCGGGAGGCAATGGGGAGCTGTTTTTT.

On this clone: A far larger clone is one nucleotide away, so this likely arose from a read error. The rearrangement links TRBV7-2 to TRBJ2-3; 11 nucleotides match TRBD2. Trimming took 5 bases from V and 2 from J; bases not matched to a gene: 3. The CDR3 consists of 15 residues. Per germline, CDR1 SGHTA and CDR2 FQGNSA. This CDR3 reads CASSPGLADTDTQYF. CDR3 sequence (DNA): TGTGCCAGCAGCCCGGGACTAGCGGACACAGATACGCAGTATTTT. Complete variable domain (other parts from reference TRBV7-2 and TRBJ2-3): GAGVSQSPSNKVTEKGKDVELRCDPISGHTALYWYRQSLGQGLEFLIYFQGNSAPDKSGLPSDRFSAERTGGSVSTLTIQRTQQEDSAVYLCASSPGLADTDTQYFGPGTRLTVL.

This rearrangement joins TRBV29-1 to TRBJ2-7; D may be TRBD2 (6 bases). The CDR3 has 13 residues. The V gene lost 3 bases and the J gene lost 3 bases, with 12 bases spanning the gap. The germline V gene has CDR1 SQVTM and CDR2 ANQGSEA. This CDR3 reads CSVDDGSSYEQYF. The CDR3 DNA reads as TGCAGCGTTGATGACGGGAGTAGCTACGAGCAGTACTTC.

The V and J genes are TRBV5-4 and TRBJ2-5; TRBD2 agrees at 13 bases. From germline, CDR1 is SGHNT and CDR2 YYREEE (reference sequence). CDR3 size: 16 residues. Trimming cost V 4 bases and J 3 bases; bases outside gene matches: 6. The CDR3: CASSTRTSGSEETQYF. The CDR3 DNA sequence: TGTGCCAGCAGCACCAGGACTAGCGGGAGTGAAGAGACCCAGTACTTC.

This clone was found once. The chain employs TRBV19 and TRBJ2-7; perhaps TRBD1 as D (6 bases). Trimming cost V 5 bases and J 1 base, with 18 bases left between them. Germline lookup yields CDR1 LNHDA and CDR2 SQIVND (reference sequence). The CDR3 sequence is 16 residues long. DNA of the CDR3: TGTGCCAGTAGTGACGGGTGGGGGCGCAGTTCCTACGAGCAGTACTTC. It translates to CASSDGWGRSSYEQYF. The whole variable domain, remainder taken from reference TRBV19 and TRBJ2-7, is DGGITQSPKYLFRKEGQNVTLSCEQNLNHDAMYWYRQDPGQGLRLIYYSQIVNDFQKGDIAEGYSVSREKKESFPLTVTSAQKNPTAFYLCASSDGWGRSSYEQYFGPGTRLTVT.

The chain links TRBV10-3 to TRBJ2-7; 8 bases are a match to TRBD1. The CDR3 consists of 13 residues. The V gene's germline CDR1 is ENHRY and CDR2 SYGVKD. Unmatched junction bases numbered 4, after V lost 9 bases and J lost 0 bases. The CDR3 protein is CAIGQGSSYEQYF. DNA for the CDR3: TGTGCCATTGGACAGGGAAGCTCCTACGAGCAGTACTTC.

This clone appeared a few times. V and J are TRBV4-1 and TRBJ1-5; D is undetermined. This CDR3 has 14 amino acids. The ends were cut back, 3 bases at V and 6 bases at J, with 12 bases in the middle. Germline assignment: CDR1 MGHRA and CDR2 YSYEKL. CDR3 sequence: CASSHPHPGQPQHF. The CDR3 DNA reads TGCGCCAGCAGCCATCCCCACCCAGGTCAGCCCCAGCATTTT.

The V gene is TRBV6-5, the J gene TRBJ1-2; D gene unclear. Germline CDR1 reads MNHEY; CDR2 reads SVGAGI. Trimming stripped 7 bases from V and 7 bases from J, with 13 bases between. CDR3 length equals 12 residues. CDR3 protein: CASKSHTGGYTF. The CDR3 DNA follows: TGTGCCAGCAAGTCTCACACGGGTGGCTACACCTTC.

This chain uses TRBV5-4 with TRBJ2-3, with D possibly matching TRBD2 (6 bases). Deletions cut 6 bases from V and 0 bases from J, with 23 bases between. The CDR3 is 18 residues long. Germline loops: CDR1 SGHNT, CDR2 YYREEE (reference sequence). The CDR3 sequence: CASTTGPSLGTSTDTQYF. Written as DNA, the CDR3 is TGTGCCAGCACAACAGGTCCATCCCTTGGGACTAGCACAGATACGCAGTATTTT.

This clone came up once. The chain couples TRBV6-2 or TRBV6-3 to TRBJ2-3; D unclear. CDR3 length: 15 amino acids. Germline V lookup: CDR1 MNHEY, CDR2 SVGEGT. V lost 4 bases and J lost 0, with 11 bases in between. CDR3: CASSLSKTSTDTQYF. In DNA form, the CDR3 reads TGTGCCAGCAGTTTGTCCAAAACTAGCACAGATACGCAGTATTTT.

This sequence joins TRBV7-9 and TRBJ2-5; 8 positions agree with TRBD2. With V trimmed by 1 base and J by 4 bases, 2 bases remained unmatched. The germline V gene encodes CDR1 SEHNR and CDR2 FQNEAQ (reference sequence). There are 14 residues in the CDR3. The CDR3 DNA is TGTGCCAGCAGCTTAGGACTAGCGATAGAGACCCAGTACTTC. Protein: CASSLGLAIETQYF.

The chain carries TRBV5-1 and TRBJ1-1; the match to TRBD1 covers 9 bases. The ends lost 4 bases at V and 3 bases at J; junction bases unmatched: 4. Germline V CDR1 and CDR2: SGHRS, YFSETQ. CDR3 length: 14 residues. The CDR3 reads CASSPTGGDTEAFF. The CDR3 DNA follows: TGCGCCAGCAGCCCAACAGGGGGCGACACTGAAGCTTTCTTT.

The chain carries TRBV19 and TRBJ1-1; D is uncertain. Trimming cost V 0 bases and J 4 bases, with 21 bases left between them. The CDR3 sequence is 18 residues long. Per the germline V gene, CDR1 is LNHDA and CDR2 is SQIVND (reference sequence). The CDR3 DNA reads TGTGCCAGTAGTATAGATTCGGCTTCGAAGTGGGCGGGCACTGAAGCTTTCTTT. Translated: CASSIDSASKWAGTEAFF.

This clone has a handful of counts. V usage is TRBV5-6 and J usage is TRBJ1-6, with D perhaps TRBD1 (6 bases). CDR3 size: 14 residues. Germline CDR1 reads SGHDT; CDR2 reads YYEEEE. V was clipped by 2 bases and J by 7 bases, with 10 bases between them. The CDR3 is CASSFRTVNSPLHF. Written as DNA, the CDR3 is TGTGCCAGCAGCTTTCGGACAGTAAATTCACCCCTCCACTTT.

In the case of this clone: The DNA is omitted, as the CDR3 cannot be located on it reliably, and the CDR3 follows TCRdb's listing. The chain combines TRBV7-8 with TRBJ1-2; TRBD1, the table's D call, lacks a check against the DNA. CDR1 and CDR2 from the germline V gene are SGHVS and FQNEAQ. The CDR3 is 13 amino acids long, termini counted. This CDR3 is CASSFGPGDGYTF.

This chain joins TRBV27 and TRBJ2-1, with TRBD2 matching 12 bases. Trimming cost V 6 bases and J 4 bases; bases outside gene matches: 10. From germline, CDR1 is MNHEY and CDR2 SMNVEV (reference sequence). The CDR3 spans 17 residues. CDR3 loop: CASSPRATSGGYNEQFF. CDR3 DNA: TGTGCCAGCAGCCCCCGGGCGACTAGCGGGGGTTACAATGAGCAGTTCTTC.

V usage is TRBV6-2 or TRBV6-3 and J usage is TRBJ1-5; 11 bases are shared with TRBD1. Germline CDR1 MNHEY, CDR2 SVGEGT. The J segment lost 9 bases and the V segment lost 2 bases, leaving 9 bases of the junction unmatched. The CDR3 has 16 amino acids. Here the CDR3 reads CASSYQRGQGGWPQHF. The CDR3 DNA reads TGTGCCAGCAGTTACCAACGGGGACAGGGGGGTTGGCCCCAGCATTTT.

The chain is built from TRBV18 and TRBJ2-1; a weak D match, TRBD1 (6 bases). This CDR3 has 16 residues. The V end was cut by 3 bases, the J end by 3 bases, with 15 bases between. The germline CDR1 and CDR2 sequences are KGHSH and LQKENI. The DNA for the CDR3 is TGTGCCAGCTCACCCGTGGAACGGGGACACTACAATGAGCAGTTCTTC. It encodes CASSPVERGHYNEQFF.

The chain is built from TRBV18 and TRBJ2-7, with D possibly matching TRBD1 (5 bases). Looked up from germline, CDR1 is KGHSH and CDR2 is LQKENI. The V end lost 8 bases, the J end lost 2 bases, and 19 bases lay between the germline ends. The CDR3 totals 15 residues. The CDR3 nucleotides read TGTGCCAGCCGTGCCAAAGACAGTTTTACCTACGAGCAGTACTTC. This codes for CASRAKDSFTYEQYF.

The V and J genes are TRBV2 and TRBJ1-2, with D possibly matching TRBD1 (6 bases). The CDR3 sequence is 12 residues long. V dropped 6 bases and J dropped 4 bases, with 9 bases sitting between them. Germline CDR1 and CDR2: SNHLY and FYNNEI. CDR3 loop: CASSVDSYGYTF. CDR3 sequence (DNA): TGTGCCAGCAGCGTGGACAGCTATGGCTACACCTTC.

This clone has a handful of counts. The chain uses TRBV7-9 and TRBJ2-2, with D possibly matching TRBD2 (5 bases). This CDR3 has 15 amino acids. V was shortened by 8 bases and J by 1 base, with 14 bases between the two germline ends. CDR1 is SEHNR and CDR2 is FQNEAQ in the germline V gene (reference sequence). This chain's CDR3 is CASGKDAGNTGELFF. The CDR3 DNA reads TGTGCCAGCGGGAAAGACGCGGGGAACACCGGGGAGCTGTTTTTT.

This chain links TRBV10-3 with TRBJ1-5; the D is unclear. Trimming took off 0 bases at V and 2 bases at J, with 14 bases between the two ends. The germline gives CDR1 ENHRY, CDR2 SYGVKD. The CDR3 contains 17 residues. DNA for the CDR3: TGTGCCATCAGTGAGTCGATTGGCGGGCTGGGCAATCAGCCCCAGCATTTT. It is translated as CAISESIGGLGNQPQHF.

This chain connects TRBV5-5 to TRBJ2-3; D ambiguous. CDR1 and CDR2 (germline): SGHKS, YYEKEE (reference sequence). The germline V and J ends were trimmed by 4 bases and 2 bases, with 5 bases remaining between them. The CDR3 has 12 residues. CDR3 coding DNA: TGTGCCAGCAGCCCAGACACAGATACGCAGTATTTT. Encoded protein: CASSPDTDTQYF.

This sequence joins TRBV4-1 and TRBJ1-1; no firm D call. Trimming pared 0 bases from V and 0 bases from J, leaving 8 bases between. CDR3 length: 15 residues. CDR1 and CDR2 (germline): MGHRA, YSYEKL. CDR3 coding DNA: TGCGCCAGCAGCCAAGAGTTACAGATGAACACTGAAGCTTTCTTT. Translated: CASSQELQMNTEAFF.

In its sample, this clone was seen once. The chain has TRBV18 and TRBJ1-2, with D unresolved. This CDR3 is built from 15 residues. Trimming took 1 base from V and 0 from J, leaving 9 bases between them. Germline V gene lookup returns CDR1 KGHSH and CDR2 LQKENI. Here the CDR3 reads CASSPLGPPNYGYTF. The DNA of the CDR3 is TGTGCCAGCTCACCACTGGGCCCACCTAACTATGGCTACACCTTC.